The T cell receptor (beta chain) described here comes from a study of cytomegalovirus exposure and HLA in healthy donors. Study results and limitations: In vitro work confirmed that a few CMV-associated chains recognize CMV antigens. Among TCR sequences, most were rare, though some public TCRs appeared in many donors.

CDR3 length: 13 amino acids. The germline V gene has CDR1 SNHLY and CDR2 FYNNEI. V trimming: 6 bases; J trimming: 2 bases; junction bases outside the gene matches: 3. Vbeta (60) and Jbeta (13) primers were used in the PCR. Generated by immunoSEQ multiplex PCR, the TCRdb table keeps only in-frame clones and is missing some. The sample shows 150,000 to 200,000 clones, around 80% of them seen only once. In regard to this clone: What it binds is not known.

The sequence was collected from a woman between 40 and 50 years old in good health and CMV-seropositive. This rearrangement joins TRBV2 to TRBJ2-5; 7 bases are a match to TRBD2. The material sequenced was PBMCs. The CDR3 DNA follows: TGTGCCAGCAGGGGACTACCGCAAGAGACCCAGTACTTC. Translated, it gives CASRGLPQETQYF.